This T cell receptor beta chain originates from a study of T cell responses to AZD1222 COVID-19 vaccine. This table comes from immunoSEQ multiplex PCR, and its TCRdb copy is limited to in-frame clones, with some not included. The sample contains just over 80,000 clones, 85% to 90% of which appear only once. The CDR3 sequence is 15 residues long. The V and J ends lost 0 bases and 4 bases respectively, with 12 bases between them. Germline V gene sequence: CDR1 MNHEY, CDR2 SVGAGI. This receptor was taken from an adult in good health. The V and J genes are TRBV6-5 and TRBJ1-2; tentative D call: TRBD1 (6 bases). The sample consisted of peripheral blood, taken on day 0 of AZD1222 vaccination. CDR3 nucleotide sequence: TGTGCCAGCAGTTACTCCCCACAGGGTTTCTATGGCTACACCTTC. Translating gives CASSYSPQGFYGYTF.